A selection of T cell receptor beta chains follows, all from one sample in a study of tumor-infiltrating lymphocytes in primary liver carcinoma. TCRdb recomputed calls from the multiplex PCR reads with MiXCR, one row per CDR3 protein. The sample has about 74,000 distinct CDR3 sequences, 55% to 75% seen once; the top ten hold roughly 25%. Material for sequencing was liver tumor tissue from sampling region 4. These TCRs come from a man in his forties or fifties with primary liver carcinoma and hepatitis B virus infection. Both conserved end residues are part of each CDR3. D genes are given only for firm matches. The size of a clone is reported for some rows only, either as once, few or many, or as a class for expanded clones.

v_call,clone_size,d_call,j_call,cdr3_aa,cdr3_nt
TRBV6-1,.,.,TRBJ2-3,CASSEPAKGLYSTDTQYF,TGTGCCAGCAGTGAACCAGCTAAAGGGCTGTATAGCACAGATACGCAGTATTTT
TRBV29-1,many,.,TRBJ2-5,CSVEGGRSQETQYF,TGCAGCGTTGAAGGGGGGAGGTCCCAAGAGACCCAGTACTTC
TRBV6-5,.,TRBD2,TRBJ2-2,CVSSSLSGRTTRELFF,TGTGTCAGCAGTTCCTTGAGCGGGAGGACTACCCGGGAGCTGTTTTTT
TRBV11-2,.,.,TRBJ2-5,CANSLVAGEQETQYF,TGTGCCAACAGCTTAGTAGCAGGAGAACAAGAGACCCAATACTTC
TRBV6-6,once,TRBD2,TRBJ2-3,CARSHERESTDTQYF,TGTGCCAGGAGTCACGAGCGGGAAAGCACAGATACGCAGTATTTT
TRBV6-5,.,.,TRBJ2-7,CTTSYSSSYEQYF,TGTACCACCAGTTACTCCAGCTCCTACGAGCAGTACTTC
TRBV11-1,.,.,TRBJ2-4,CAGSWGPHNIHYF,TGTGCCGGCAGCTGGGGACCCCATAACATTCACTACTTC
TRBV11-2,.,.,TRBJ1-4,CARSIDKAGNEKLFF,TGTGCCAGAAGCATCGACAAGGCTGGTAATGAAAAACTGTTTTTT
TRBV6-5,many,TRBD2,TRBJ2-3,CASSPGTSGRGADTQYF,TGTGCCAGCAGCCCCGGGACTAGCGGGAGGGGGGCAGATACGCAGTATTTT
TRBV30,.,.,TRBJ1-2,CTWSSGSNYGYTF,TGTACCTGGAGTTCCGGGTCTAACTATGGCTACACCTTC
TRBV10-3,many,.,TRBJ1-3,CAISPDSALYF,TGTGCCATCAGCCCGGACAGTGCGTTATATTTT
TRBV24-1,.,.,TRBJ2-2,CATSNRRSGTGELFF,TGTGCCACCAGTAATAGAAGGTCGGGGACCGGGGAGCTGTTTTTT
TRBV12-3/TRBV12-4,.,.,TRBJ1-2,CASSSTGYGGGYIF,TGTGCCAGCAGTTCCACAGGGTATGGGGGTGGCTACATCTTC
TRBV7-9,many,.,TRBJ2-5,CASSLAQETQYF,TGTGCCAGCAGCTTAGCGCAAGAGACCCAGTACTTC
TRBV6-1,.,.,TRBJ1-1,CASSVMRGNTEAFF,TGTGCCAGCAGTGTGATGAGGGGAAACACTGAAGCTTTCTTT
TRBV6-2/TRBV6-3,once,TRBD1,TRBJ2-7,CASTGDRGLYRQYF,TGTGCCAGCACTGGGGACAGGGGGCTCTACAGGCAGTACTTC
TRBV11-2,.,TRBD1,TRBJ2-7,CTSSIDPPGQGSYEQYF,TGTACCAGCAGCATCGATCCGCCCGGACAGGGAAGCTACGAGCAGTACTTC
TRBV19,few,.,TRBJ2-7,CASRLDRTYEQYF,TGTGCCAGTAGACTTGACAGGACCTACGAGCAGTACTTC
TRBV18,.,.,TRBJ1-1,CASSQGRGGTEAFF,TGTGCCAGCTCCCAGGGGAGGGGAGGTACTGAAGCTTTCTTT
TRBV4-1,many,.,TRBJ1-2,CASSQDPGGGNYGYTF,TGCGCCAGCAGCCAAGATCCCGGGGGGGGTAACTATGGCTACACCTTC
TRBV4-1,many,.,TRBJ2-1,CASSSLGSENEQFF,TGCGCCAGCAGCTCCCTAGGGTCAGAGAATGAGCAGTTCTTC
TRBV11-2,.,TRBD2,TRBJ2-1,CANSLEAVSGRANQQFF,TGTGCCAACAGCTTAGAGGCTGTTAGCGGGAGGGCCAATCAGCAGTTCTTC
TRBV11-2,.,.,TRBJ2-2,CASSIVKGNTGGLFF,TGTGCCAGCAGCATAGTTAAGGGGAACACCGGGGGCCTGTTTTTT
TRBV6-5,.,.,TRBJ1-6,CASSPTYGTFYNSPLYF,TGTGCCAGCAGTCCCACATATGGGACATTTTATAATTCACCCCTCTACTTT
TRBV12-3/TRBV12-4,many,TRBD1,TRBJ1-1,CASSLQDRVFRNTEAFF,TGTGCCAGCAGTTTGCAGGACAGGGTGTTTAGGAACACTGAAGCTTTCTTT
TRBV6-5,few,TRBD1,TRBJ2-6,CASGLWTGVKAGANVMTF,TGTGCCAGCGGTCTTTGGACAGGGGTGAAAGCTGGGGCCAACGTCATGACTTTC
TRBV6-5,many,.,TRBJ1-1,CASSNQGVRAEAFF,TGTGCCAGCAGTAATCAGGGAGTGAGGGCTGAAGCTTTCTTT
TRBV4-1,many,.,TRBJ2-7,CASSQEGQAYEQYF,TGCGCCAGCAGCCAAGAGGGGCAGGCCTACGAGCAGTACTTC
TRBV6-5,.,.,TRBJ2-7,CANSYSHTGPVYEQYF,TGTGCCAACAGTTACTCCCACACTGGACCCGTCTACGAGCAGTACTTC
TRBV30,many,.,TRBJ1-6,CAWSEKGDSPLHF,TGTGCCTGGAGTGAAAAGGGGGATTCACCCCTCCACTTT
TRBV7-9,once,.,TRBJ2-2,CASDFNNGELFF,TGTGCCAGCGACTTTAACAACGGGGAGCTGTTTTTT
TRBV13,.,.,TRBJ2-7,CASGLGRGSYF,TGTGCCAGTGGCCTCGGACGGGGTAGTTACTTC
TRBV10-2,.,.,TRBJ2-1,CASIGPSLKSYNAQFF,TGCGCTAGCATCGGGCCTAGCCTGAAATCCTACAATGCGCAGTTCTTC
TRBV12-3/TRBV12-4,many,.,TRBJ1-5,CASTLNGESQPQHF,TGTGCCAGCACCCTTAACGGGGAAAGTCAGCCCCAGCATTTT
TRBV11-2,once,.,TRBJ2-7,CPNNISGISSYEQYF,TGTCCCAACAATATTTCAGGGATTAGCTCCTACGAGCAGTACTTC
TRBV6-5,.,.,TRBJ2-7,CASSYRYGGTYERYF,TGTGCCAGCAGTTATAGGTACGGCGGTACCTACGAGCGGTACTTT
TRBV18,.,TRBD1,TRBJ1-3,CASSKQGKSGNTIYF,TGTGCCAGCTCCAAACAGGGGAAGTCTGGAAACACCATATATTTT
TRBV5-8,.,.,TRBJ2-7,CASSWTYEQYF,TGTGCCAGCAGCTGGACCTACGAGCAGTACTTC
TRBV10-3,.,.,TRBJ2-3,CGISEEGPRVSNQPQYF,TGTGGCATCAGTGAGGAGGGCCCTAGGGTTAGCAATCAGCCCCAGTATTTT
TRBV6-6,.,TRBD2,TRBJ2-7,CASSYPSLAGVFDEQYF,TGTGCCAGCAGTTACCCATCACTAGCGGGAGTTTTCGACGAGCAGTACTTC
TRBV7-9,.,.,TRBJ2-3,CTSSLNRVPDTQYF,TGTACCAGCAGCTTGAACAGGGTGCCAGACACGCAGTATTTT
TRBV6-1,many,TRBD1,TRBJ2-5,CASTTGHQETQYF,TGTGCCAGCACGACAGGGCACCAAGAGACCCAGTACTTC
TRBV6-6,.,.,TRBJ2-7,CASCLHGIGQYEQYF,TGTGCCAGCTGTTTACACGGGATAGGGCAATACGAGCAGTACTTC
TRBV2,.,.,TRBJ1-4,CASRENRAGEKLFF,TGTGCCAGCCGTGAGAACAGGGCTGGAGAAAAACTGTTTTTT
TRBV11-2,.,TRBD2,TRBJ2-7,CASSFRGRNPYEQYF,TGTGCCAGCAGCTTTCGCGGGAGGAACCCCTACGAGCAGTACTTC
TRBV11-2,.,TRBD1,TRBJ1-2,CASSPTDRDHDYTF,TGTGCCAGCAGCCCAACCGACAGGGACCATGACTACACCTTC
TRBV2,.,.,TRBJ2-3,CVSSLGGSRDTQYF,TGTGTCAGCAGCCTTGGGGGGAGTAGGGATACGCAGTATTTT
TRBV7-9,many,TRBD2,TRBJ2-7,CASSTTLAGPGYEQYF,TGTGCCAGCAGCACAACACTAGCGGGCCCCGGCTACGAGCAGTACTTC
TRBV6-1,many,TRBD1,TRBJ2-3,CASSVTGGPDTQYF,TGTGCCAGCAGTGTGACAGGGGGCCCAGATACGCAGTATTTT
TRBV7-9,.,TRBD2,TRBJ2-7,CAISTSETPEQYF,TGTGCCATCTCGACTAGCGAGACCCCCGAGCAGTACTTC
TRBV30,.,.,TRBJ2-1,CATGKGPSSYNEQSF,TGTGCCACTGGGAAGGGCCCGAGCTCCTACAATGAGCAGTCATTC
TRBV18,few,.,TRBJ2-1,CASSPRGGGVNGQFF,TGTGCCAGCTCACCCCGGGGCGGGGGCGTCAATGGGCAGTTCTTC
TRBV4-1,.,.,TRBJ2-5,CASSQLGLAWTQYF,TGCGCCAGCAGCCAACTGGGGCTGGCATGGACCCAGTACTTC
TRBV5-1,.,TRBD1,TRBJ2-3,CTSSLATGETDTQYF,TGCACCAGCAGCTTGGCGACAGGGGAAACAGATACTCAGTATTTT
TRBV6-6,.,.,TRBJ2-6,CASSLTGSGANVLTF,TGTGCCAGCAGTCTTACGGGGTCCGGGGCCAACGTCCTGACTTTC
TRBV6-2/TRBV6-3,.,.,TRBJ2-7,CVSSSAVAYEQYF,TGTGTCAGCAGTTCGGCCGTGGCGTACGAGCAGTACTTC
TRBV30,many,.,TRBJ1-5,CASGTAGVSDSNQPQHF,TGTGCCTCGGGAACAGCGGGAGTTTCCGATAGCAATCAGCCCCAGCATTTT
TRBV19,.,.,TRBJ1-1,CASSTLQGRGATEAFF,TGTGCCAGTAGTACTCTTCAGGGGAGAGGAGCCACTGAAGCTTTCTTT
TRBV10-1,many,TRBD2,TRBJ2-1,CASSRTSGRADRQFF,TGCGCCAGCAGTCGGACTAGCGGGAGGGCCGATCGGCAGTTCTTC